A selection of T cell receptor beta chains follows, all from one sample in a study of blood T cell repertoires in COVID-19. Assay used: immunoSEQ multiplex PCR; TCRdb lists only in-frame clones, some missing. The sample records around 86,000 clones, 83% being singletons. Sequencing used peripheral blood. All receptors come from a woman of 80 years or more with acute or convalescent COVID-19. Both conserved end residues are part of each CDR3. Each record gives: clone size, V gene, D gene, J gene, CDR3 DNA, CDR3 protein. A D gene is named only where the DNA matches it firmly. The listing skips clone size in some rows; elsewhere it reads once, few, many or a size class.

abundance: few
v_gene: TRBV4-2
d_gene: TRBD2
j_gene: TRBJ2-7
CDR3nt: TGTGCCAGCAGCCCGGGACTAGCGGGAGCTAACGAGCAGTACTTC
CDR3aa: CASSPGLAGANEQYF

abundance: NA
v_gene: TRBV28
d_gene: TRBD2
j_gene: TRBJ2-1
CDR3nt: TGTGCCACCCACGGTCGGGGTGCGGGAGTGGTTGACAATGAGCAGTTCTTC
CDR3aa: CATHGRGAGVVDNEQFF

abundance: NA
v_gene: TRBV4-3
d_gene: NA
j_gene: TRBJ1-3
CDR3nt: TGCGCCAGCAGCCAAGATCTGGGCGGAAACACCATATATTTT
CDR3aa: CASSQDLGGNTIYF

abundance: NA
v_gene: TRBV10-3
d_gene: TRBD1
j_gene: TRBJ2-1
CDR3nt: TGTGCCATCAAACCGGGACAGGGAGACAATGAGCAGTTCTTC
CDR3aa: CAIKPGQGDNEQFF

abundance: once
v_gene: TRBV9
d_gene: NA
j_gene: TRBJ2-5
CDR3nt: TGTGCCAGCAGCGCGGGAATCCTGAGGGCCCAGTACTTC
CDR3aa: CASSAGILRAQYF

abundance: once
v_gene: TRBV4-2
d_gene: NA
j_gene: TRBJ2-4
CDR3nt: TGTGCCAGCAGCCAAGTGGGAGCTCCCCCCATTCAGTACTTC
CDR3aa: CASSQVGAPPIQYF

abundance: NA
v_gene: TRBV27
d_gene: TRBD1
j_gene: TRBJ1-1
CDR3nt: TGTGCCAGCAGTCTCGGACAGGGGGTAGGGGTGTACACTGAAGCTTTCTTT
CDR3aa: CASSLGQGVGVYTEAFF

abundance: NA
v_gene: TRBV4-2
d_gene: NA
j_gene: TRBJ1-4
CDR3nt: TGTGCCAGCAGCAAGGGGTATGAGGAAAAACTGTTTTTT
CDR3aa: CASSKGYEEKLFF

abundance: NA
v_gene: TRBV7-2
d_gene: NA
j_gene: TRBJ2-7
CDR3nt: TGTGCCAGCAGCTTTACGGGGTACGAGCAGTACTTC
CDR3aa: CASSFTGYEQYF

abundance: NA
v_gene: TRBV9
d_gene: NA
j_gene: TRBJ2-5
CDR3nt: TGTGCCAGCAGCGTAGGTGCTAGCCGGCAGACCCAGTACTTC
CDR3aa: CASSVGASRQTQYF

abundance: NA
v_gene: TRBV5-1
d_gene: TRBD2
j_gene: TRBJ2-3
CDR3nt: TGCGCCAGCAGCTACCGGACTAGCTCGGGGGCAGATACGCAGTATTTT
CDR3aa: CASSYRTSSGADTQYF

abundance: few
v_gene: TRBV5-1
d_gene: TRBD1
j_gene: TRBJ2-5
CDR3nt: TGCGCCAGCAGCTTAGGGACAGGGTTGGAGACCCAGTACTTC
CDR3aa: CASSLGTGLETQYF

abundance: once
v_gene: TRBV24-1
d_gene: NA
j_gene: TRBJ2-5
CDR3nt: TGTGCCACCAGCGGGACAACCCAAGAGACCCAGTACTTC
CDR3aa: CATSGTTQETQYF

abundance: NA
v_gene: TRBV15
d_gene: TRBD2
j_gene: TRBJ2-7
CDR3nt: TGTGCCACCAGCAGAGATCCCGCGGGGGGCGACGAGCAGTACTTC
CDR3aa: CATSRDPAGGDEQYF

abundance: NA
v_gene: TRBV5-1
d_gene: TRBD2
j_gene: TRBJ2-1
CDR3nt: TGCGCCAGCAGCTTACCCCTAGCGGCCGCCTACAATGAGCAGTTCTTC
CDR3aa: CASSLPLAAAYNEQFF

abundance: NA
v_gene: TRBV19
d_gene: TRBD1
j_gene: TRBJ2-5
CDR3nt: TGTGCCAGTAGGTCGGACAGGGCTTTAGAGACCCAGTACTTC
CDR3aa: CASRSDRALETQYF

abundance: NA
v_gene: TRBV24-1
d_gene: TRBD2
j_gene: TRBJ2-1
CDR3nt: TGTGCCACCAGTGATTTGCGGGCTAGCGGGAGGACGTTCTTC
CDR3aa: CATSDLRASGRTFF

abundance: NA
v_gene: TRBV6-2/TRBV6-3
d_gene: NA
j_gene: TRBJ2-1
CDR3nt: TGTGCCAGCAGTTACTTGGGGAGCTCCTACAATGAGCAGTTCTTC
CDR3aa: CASSYLGSSYNEQFF

abundance: NA
v_gene: TRBV11-1
d_gene: NA
j_gene: TRBJ2-3
CDR3nt: TGTGCCAGCAGCTTAGCGCTGGACTCGAGCACAGATACGCAGTATTTT
CDR3aa: CASSLALDSSTDTQYF